This T cell receptor (beta chain) is drawn from a study of blood T cell repertoires in COVID-19. The V segment lost 4 bases and the J segment 9 bases; nucleotides outside the gene matches: 7. This CDR3 has 15 residues. The germline V gene has CDR1 MRHNA and CDR2 SNTAGT. Assay used: immunoSEQ multiplex PCR; TCRdb lists only in-frame clones, some missing. The table includes about 130,000 clones, 86% detected once. Sample: peripheral blood. The source is a woman in her 70s with COVID-19, enrolled during active disease. The chain combines TRBV6-4 with TRBJ2-1; 12 bases are shared with TRBD2. CDR3 sequence (DNA): TGTGCCAGCAGTGCCACTAGCGGGGGGTTGGGTGAGCAGTTCTTC. Its translation is CASSATSGGLGEQFF.